These 13 T cell receptor beta chains were all obtained from the same sample, sequenced in a study of brain T cells in children with intractable seizures. TCRdb keeps only in-frame clones here, not all; method: immunoSEQ multiplex PCR. The data show 340,000 or so clones, about 94% seen once. Time point specified: blood from clinic visit 5 months post-surgery; TSC patient then seizure free. This sample comprised peripheral blood, obtained 5 to 6 months after surgery. These receptors were collected from a boy under three years old with tuberous sclerosis and intractable seizures.

Concerning this clone: This specimen includes other DNA sequences encoding the same CDR3. V is TRBV5-1 and J is TRBJ2-3, with D uncertain. Germline V lookup: CDR1 SGHRS, CDR2 YFSETQ. The CDR3 is 12 amino acids. V lost 0 bases and J lost 6, with 5 bases in between. CDR3 coding DNA: TGCGCCAGCAGCTTGGGGCTGGATACGCAGTATTTT. It codes for CASSLGLDTQYF.

To note about this clone: The same CDR3 arises from other DNA sequences in this sample as well. This chain links TRBV12-3 or TRBV12-4 with TRBJ2-7, with D perhaps matching TRBD2 (5 bases). The CDR3 runs 13 residues. V was trimmed by 2 bases and J by 1 base, leaving 6 bases between them. The CDR3 nucleotides read TGTGCCAGCAGTTTACGGGGATCCTACGAGCAGTACTTC. It codes for CASSLRGSYEQYF.

The gene calls are TRBV4-1 and TRBJ2-1; 8 bases map to TRBD2. This CDR3 is 16 amino acids long. Germline V gene sequence: CDR1 MGHRA, CDR2 YSYEKL. After removal of 1 base from V and 7 bases from J, the junction contained 9 bases not matched to a gene. The CDR3 sequence: CASSQGPLAGGNEQFF. In DNA, the CDR3 is TGCGCCAGCAGCCAAGGGCCCCTAGCGGGTGGGAATGAGCAGTTCTTC.

J is TRBJ2-7 and V is TRBV6-5; 8 bases are a match to TRBD1. The CDR3 consists of 14 residues. Germline lookup yields CDR1 MNHEY and CDR2 SVGAGI. J lost 3 bases, V lost 7 bases, and 8 bases had no gene match. In nucleotides, the CDR3 is TGTGCCAGCAAAGGAGGGACAGGCCGCTACGAGCAGTACTTC. This codes for CASKGGTGRYEQYF.

The rearrangement uses TRBV7-9 and TRBJ2-7; 11 positions agree with TRBD2. Trimming took 1 base from V and 2 from J; bases not matched to a gene: 10. The CDR3 extends over 18 amino acids. Germline V lookup: CDR1 SEHNR, CDR2 FQNEAQ (reference sequence). DNA for the CDR3: TGTGCCAGCAGCTTAGAACAGATGACTAGCGGGGCGACCTACGAGCAGTACTTC. It encodes CASSLEQMTSGATYEQYF.

The chain carries TRBV10-2 and TRBJ2-5; TRBD2 aligns across 13 bases. Germline CDR1 is WSHSY and CDR2 is SAAADI. With V trimmed by 7 bases and J by 7 bases, 6 bases remained unmatched. The CDR3 length is 14 residues. CDR3 residues: CASIGLAGEGTQYF. CDR3 nucleotide sequence: TGCGCCAGCATCGGACTAGCGGGAGAGGGGACCCAGTACTTC.

The genes are TRBV3-1 (or the pseudogene TRBV3-2) and TRBJ2-7, with TRBD1 matching 7 bases. Germline V gene lookup returns CDR1 LGHDT and CDR2 YNNKEL (reference sequence). The CDR3 totals 12 residues. V shed 4 bases and J 9 bases; nucleotides not matched to a gene: 6. The CDR3, as DNA: TGTGCCAGCAGCCTAGAACAGGGGCGGCAGTACTTC. Its translation: CASSLEQGRQYF.

This clone has a single count. This rearrangement joins TRBV24-1 to TRBJ2-2; TRBD2 might be the D (6 bases). Germline CDR1 is KGHDR and CDR2 is SFDVKD. The CDR3 length is 14 residues. Trimming pared 3 bases from V and 6 bases from J, leaving 10 bases between. The CDR3 loop reads CATSDRPGAGELFF. CDR3 coding DNA: TGTGCCACCAGTGATCGACCGGGGGCCGGGGAGCTGTTTTTT.

This clone has only one observation. V and J are TRBV5-8 and TRBJ2-3; D is unresolved. CDR1 SGHTS and CDR2 YDEGEE come from the germline V gene. The CDR3 consists of 12 residues. V was cut by 5 bases and J by 2 bases, with 6 bases left in between. CDR3 loop: CASSFDTDTQYF. As DNA, the CDR3 is TGTGCCAGCAGTTTCGACACAGATACGCAGTATTTT.

The chain carries TRBV6-5 and TRBJ2-7; TRBD2 is a possible D gene (5 bases). V lost 2 bases and J lost 5, with 10 bases in between. From germline, CDR1 is MNHEY and CDR2 SVGAGI. The CDR3 is 13 amino acids. The CDR3 DNA sequence: TGTGCCAGCAGTTACGGGCTAGCCGACGAGCAGTACTTC. Protein product: CASSYGLADEQYF.

The chain combines TRBV12-5 with TRBJ2-1, with 10 bases identical to TRBD2. V trimming: 5 bases; J trimming: 0 bases; junction bases outside the gene matches: 16. The CDR3 length is 20 residues. Germline CDR1 reads LGHNT; CDR2 reads FRNRAP. CDR3 nucleotide sequence: TGTGCTAGTGGTGCCCTCCCTGGACTAGCGGTCCCTGGCTCCTACAATGAGCAGTTCTTC. Its protein is CASGALPGLAVPGSYNEQFF.

The rearrangement uses TRBV9 and TRBJ2-3, with 10 positions matching TRBD2. Germline V gives CDR1 SGDLS, CDR2 YYNGEE. This CDR3 has 15 residues. Losses at the gene ends were 4 bases for V and 5 bases for J; bases not matched to a gene: 7. The CDR3 sequence is CASSPPRTSGDTQYF. DNA for the CDR3: TGTGCCAGCAGCCCCCCGCGGACTAGCGGAGATACGCAGTATTTT.

The V and J genes are TRBV4-2 and TRBJ1-2; D not certain. V lost 3 bases, J lost 0 bases, and 11 bases lay in between. This CDR3 is 15 amino acids long. CDR1 LGHNA and CDR2 YNFKEQ come from the germline V gene. The CDR3 region is CASSHPGLSNYGYTF. CDR3 DNA sequence: TGTGCCAGCAGCCACCCTGGACTTTCTAACTATGGCTACACCTTC.